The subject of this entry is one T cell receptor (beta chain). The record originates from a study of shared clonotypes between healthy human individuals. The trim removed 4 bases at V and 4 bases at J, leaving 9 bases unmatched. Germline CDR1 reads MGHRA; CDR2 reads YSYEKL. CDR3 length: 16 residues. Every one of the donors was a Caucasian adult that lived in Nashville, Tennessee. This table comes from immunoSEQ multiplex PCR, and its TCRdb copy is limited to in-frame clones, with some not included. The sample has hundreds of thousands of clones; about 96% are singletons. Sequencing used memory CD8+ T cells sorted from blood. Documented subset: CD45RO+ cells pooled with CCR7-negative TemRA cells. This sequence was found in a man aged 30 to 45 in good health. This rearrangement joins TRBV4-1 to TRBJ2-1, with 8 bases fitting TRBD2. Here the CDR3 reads CASSPTGTRIYNEQFF. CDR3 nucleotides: TGCGCCAGCAGCCCTACCGGGACTAGAATTTACAATGAGCAGTTCTTC.